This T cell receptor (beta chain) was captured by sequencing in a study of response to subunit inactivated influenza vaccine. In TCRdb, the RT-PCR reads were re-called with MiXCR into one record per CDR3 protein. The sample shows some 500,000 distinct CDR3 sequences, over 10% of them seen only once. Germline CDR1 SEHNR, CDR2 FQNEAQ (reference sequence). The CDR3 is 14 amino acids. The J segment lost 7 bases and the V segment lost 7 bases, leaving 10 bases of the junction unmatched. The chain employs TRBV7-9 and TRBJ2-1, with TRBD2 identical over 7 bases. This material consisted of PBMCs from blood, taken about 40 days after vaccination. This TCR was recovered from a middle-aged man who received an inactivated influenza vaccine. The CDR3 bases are TGTGCCAGCACCCGCGGACTAGTTGGGAATGAGCAGTTCTTC. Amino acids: CASTRGLVGNEQFF.